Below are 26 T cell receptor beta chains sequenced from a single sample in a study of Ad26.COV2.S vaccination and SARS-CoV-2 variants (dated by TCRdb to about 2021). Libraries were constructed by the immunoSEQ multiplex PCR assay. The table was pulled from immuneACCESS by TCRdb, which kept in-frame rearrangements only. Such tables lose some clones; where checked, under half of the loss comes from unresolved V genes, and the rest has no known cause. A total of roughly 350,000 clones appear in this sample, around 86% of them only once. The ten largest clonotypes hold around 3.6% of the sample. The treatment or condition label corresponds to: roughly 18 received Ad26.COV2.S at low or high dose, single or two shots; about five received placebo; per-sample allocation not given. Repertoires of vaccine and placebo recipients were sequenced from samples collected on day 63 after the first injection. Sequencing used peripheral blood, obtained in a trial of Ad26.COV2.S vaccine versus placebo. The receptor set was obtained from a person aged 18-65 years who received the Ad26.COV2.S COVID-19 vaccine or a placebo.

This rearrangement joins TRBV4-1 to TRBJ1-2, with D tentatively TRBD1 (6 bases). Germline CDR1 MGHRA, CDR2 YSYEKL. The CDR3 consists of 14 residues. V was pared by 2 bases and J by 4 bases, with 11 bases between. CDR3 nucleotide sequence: TGCGCCAGCAGCCAAAGGGGAGGGGGCTATGGCTACACCTTC. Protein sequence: CASSQRGGGYGYTF.

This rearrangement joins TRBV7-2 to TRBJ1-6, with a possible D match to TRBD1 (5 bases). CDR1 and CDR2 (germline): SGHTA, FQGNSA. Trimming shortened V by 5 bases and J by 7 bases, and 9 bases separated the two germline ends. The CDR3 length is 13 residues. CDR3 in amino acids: CASSNTGNSPLHF. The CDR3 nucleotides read TGTGCCAGCAGCAACACAGGAAATTCACCCCTCCACTTT.

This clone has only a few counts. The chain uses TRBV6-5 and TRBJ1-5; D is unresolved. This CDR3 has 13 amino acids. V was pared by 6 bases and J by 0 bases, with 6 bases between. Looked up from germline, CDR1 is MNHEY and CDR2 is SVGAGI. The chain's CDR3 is CASRGNSNQPQHF. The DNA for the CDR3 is TGTGCCAGCAGGGGAAATAGCAATCAGCCCCAGCATTTT.

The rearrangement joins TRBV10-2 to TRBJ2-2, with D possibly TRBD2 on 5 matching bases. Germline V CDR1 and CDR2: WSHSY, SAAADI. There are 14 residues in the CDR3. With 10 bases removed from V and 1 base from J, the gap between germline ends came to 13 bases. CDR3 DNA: TGCGCCACGCAGTTCGAGGGGAACACCGGGGAGCTGTTTTTT. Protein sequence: CATQFEGNTGELFF.

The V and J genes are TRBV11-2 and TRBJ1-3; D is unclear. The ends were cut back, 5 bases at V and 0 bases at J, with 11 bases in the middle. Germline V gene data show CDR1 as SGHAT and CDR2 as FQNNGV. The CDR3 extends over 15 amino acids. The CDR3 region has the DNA TGTGCCAGCAGCCCCCAAACGTTCTCTGGAAACACCATATATTTT. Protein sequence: CASSPQTFSGNTIYF. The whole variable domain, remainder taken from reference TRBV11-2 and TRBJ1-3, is EAGVAQSPRYKIIEKRQSVAFWCNPISGHATLYWYQQILGQGPKLLIQFQNNGVVDDSQLPKDRFSAERLKGVDSTLKIQPAKLEDSAVYLCASSPQTFSGNTIYFGEGSWLTVV.

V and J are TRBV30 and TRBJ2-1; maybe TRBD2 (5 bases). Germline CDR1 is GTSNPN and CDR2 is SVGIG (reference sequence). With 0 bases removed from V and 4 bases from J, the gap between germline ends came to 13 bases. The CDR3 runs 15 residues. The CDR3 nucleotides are TGTGCCTGGAGTGTACTAAGCGGACTGTACAATGAGCAGTTCTTC. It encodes CAWSVLSGLYNEQFF.

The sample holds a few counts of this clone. In DNA, the CDR3 is TGTGCCAGTAGCCCTGGGGGCAGGGGCTCCTACGAGCAGTACTTC. This gives the protein CASSPGGRGSYEQYF. This sequence joins TRBV19 and TRBJ2-7; TRBD1 might be the D (6 bases). Germline-derived CDR1 and CDR2 are LNHDA and SQIVND (reference sequence). The CDR3 length is 15 residues. The V end was cut by 6 bases, the J end by 0 bases, with 15 bases between.

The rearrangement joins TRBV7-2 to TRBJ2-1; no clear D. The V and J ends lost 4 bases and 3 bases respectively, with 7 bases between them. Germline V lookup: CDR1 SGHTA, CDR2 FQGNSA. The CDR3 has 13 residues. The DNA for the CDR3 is TGTGCCAGCAGCTCCACCCTCTACAATGAGCAGTTCTTC. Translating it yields CASSSTLYNEQFF.

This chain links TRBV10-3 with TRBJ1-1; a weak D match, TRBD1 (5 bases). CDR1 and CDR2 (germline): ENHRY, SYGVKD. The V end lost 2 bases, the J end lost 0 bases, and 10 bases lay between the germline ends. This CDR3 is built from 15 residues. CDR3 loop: CAISERQQMNTEAFF. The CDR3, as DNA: TGTGCCATCAGTGAGAGACAGCAAATGAACACTGAAGCTTTCTTT.

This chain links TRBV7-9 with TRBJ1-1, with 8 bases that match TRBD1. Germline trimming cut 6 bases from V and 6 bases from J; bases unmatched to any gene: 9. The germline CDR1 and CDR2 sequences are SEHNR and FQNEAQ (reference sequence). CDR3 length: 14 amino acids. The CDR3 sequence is CASRLHSDRAEAFF. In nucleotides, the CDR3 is TGTGCCAGCAGATTACATTCGGACAGGGCTGAAGCTTTCTTT.

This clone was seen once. In DNA form, the CDR3 reads TGTGCCACCAGCCGAGGACGGTCCAACACTTACAATGAGCAGTTCTTC. Translation gives CATSRGRSNTYNEQFF. This sequence joins TRBV24-1 and TRBJ2-1; D not resolved. Germline CDR1 is KGHDR and CDR2 is SFDVKD. V lost 7 bases and J lost 4, with 19 bases in between. This CDR3 has 16 residues.

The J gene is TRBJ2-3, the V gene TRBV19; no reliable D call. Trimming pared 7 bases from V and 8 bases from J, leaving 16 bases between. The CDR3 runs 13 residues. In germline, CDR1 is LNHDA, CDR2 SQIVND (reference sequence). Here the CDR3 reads CASTTVASSTQYF. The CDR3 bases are TGTGCCAGTACAACCGTCGCAAGTAGTACGCAGTATTTT.

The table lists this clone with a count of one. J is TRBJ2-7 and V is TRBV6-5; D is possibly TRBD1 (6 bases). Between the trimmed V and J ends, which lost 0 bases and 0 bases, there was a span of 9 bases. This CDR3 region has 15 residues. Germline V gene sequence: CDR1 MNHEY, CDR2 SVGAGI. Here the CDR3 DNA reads TGTGCCAGCAGTTACTCCGGGACACCCTCCTACGAGCAGTACTTC. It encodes CASSYSGTPSYEQYF.

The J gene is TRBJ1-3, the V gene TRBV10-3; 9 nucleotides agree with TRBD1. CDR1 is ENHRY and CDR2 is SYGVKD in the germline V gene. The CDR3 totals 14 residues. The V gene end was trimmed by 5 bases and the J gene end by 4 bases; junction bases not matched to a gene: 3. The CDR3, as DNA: TGTGCCATCAGTTGGACAGGGGAAGGAAACACCATATATTTT. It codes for CAISWTGEGNTIYF.

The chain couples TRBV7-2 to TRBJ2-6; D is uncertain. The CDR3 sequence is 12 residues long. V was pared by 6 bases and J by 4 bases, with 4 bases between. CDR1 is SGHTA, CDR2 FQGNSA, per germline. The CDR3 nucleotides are TGTGCCAGCAGTCCCGGGGCCAACGTCCTGACTTTC. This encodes CASSPGANVLTF.

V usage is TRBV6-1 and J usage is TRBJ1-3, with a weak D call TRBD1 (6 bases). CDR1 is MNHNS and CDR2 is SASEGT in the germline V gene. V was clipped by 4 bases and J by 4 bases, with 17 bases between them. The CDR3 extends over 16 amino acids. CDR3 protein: CASSGNPTGSGNTIYF. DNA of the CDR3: TGTGCCAGCAGTGGAAATCCCACAGGGTCGGGAAACACCATATATTTT.

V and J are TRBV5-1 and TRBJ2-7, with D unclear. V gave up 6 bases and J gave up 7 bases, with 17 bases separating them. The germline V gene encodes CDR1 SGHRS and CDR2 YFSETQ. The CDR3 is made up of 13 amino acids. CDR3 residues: CASNPGSGREQYF. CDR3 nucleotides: TGCGCCAGCAATCCAGGCTCGGGTCGGGAGCAGTACTTC.

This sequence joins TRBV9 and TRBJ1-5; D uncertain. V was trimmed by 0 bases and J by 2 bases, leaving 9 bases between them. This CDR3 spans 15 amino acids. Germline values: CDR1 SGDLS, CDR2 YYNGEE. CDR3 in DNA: TGTGCCAGCAGCGTAGCCCCCGGGGGCAATCAGCCCCAGCATTTT. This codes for CASSVAPGGNQPQHF.

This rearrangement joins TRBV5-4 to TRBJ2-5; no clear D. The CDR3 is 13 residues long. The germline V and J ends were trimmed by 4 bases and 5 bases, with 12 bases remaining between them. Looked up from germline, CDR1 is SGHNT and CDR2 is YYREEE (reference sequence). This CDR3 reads CASSTPVGETQYF. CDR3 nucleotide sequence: TGTGCCAGCAGCACCCCAGTTGGGGAGACCCAGTACTTC.

Here the CDR3 reads CASSGVLKETQYF. CDR3 coding DNA: TGTGCCAGCAGTGGGGTCCTGAAGGAGACCCAGTACTTC. The chain carries TRBV6-2 or TRBV6-3 and TRBJ2-5; D is undetermined. Germline V gene data show CDR1 as MNHEY and CDR2 as SVGEGT. This CDR3 is 13 amino acids long. The V gene lost 5 bases and the J gene lost 5 bases, with 12 bases spanning the gap.

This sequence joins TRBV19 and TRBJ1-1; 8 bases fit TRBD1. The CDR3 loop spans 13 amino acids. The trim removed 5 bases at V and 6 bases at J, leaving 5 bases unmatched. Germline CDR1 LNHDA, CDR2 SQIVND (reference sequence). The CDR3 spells CASSYRGEAEAFF. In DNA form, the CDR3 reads TGTGCCAGTAGTTACAGGGGGGAGGCTGAAGCTTTCTTT.

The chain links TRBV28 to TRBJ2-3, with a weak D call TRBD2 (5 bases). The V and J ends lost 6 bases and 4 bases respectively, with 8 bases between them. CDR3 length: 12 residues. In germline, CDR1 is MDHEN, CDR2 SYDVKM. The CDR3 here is CASRVGADTQYF. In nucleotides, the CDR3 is TGTGCCAGCAGAGTGGGAGCAGATACGCAGTATTTT.

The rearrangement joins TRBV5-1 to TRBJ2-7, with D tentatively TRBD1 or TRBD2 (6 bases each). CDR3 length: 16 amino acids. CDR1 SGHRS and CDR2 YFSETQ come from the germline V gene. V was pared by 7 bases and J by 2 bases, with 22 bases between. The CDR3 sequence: CASQTGAGTTTYEQYF. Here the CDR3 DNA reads TGCGCCAGCCAAACCGGGGCGGGGACAACTACCTACGAGCAGTACTTC.

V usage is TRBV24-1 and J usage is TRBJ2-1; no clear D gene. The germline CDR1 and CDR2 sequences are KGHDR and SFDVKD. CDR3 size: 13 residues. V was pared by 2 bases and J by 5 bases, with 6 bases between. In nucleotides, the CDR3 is TGTGCCACCAGTGATTCAGGAAACAATGAGCAGTTCTTC. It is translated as CATSDSGNNEQFF.

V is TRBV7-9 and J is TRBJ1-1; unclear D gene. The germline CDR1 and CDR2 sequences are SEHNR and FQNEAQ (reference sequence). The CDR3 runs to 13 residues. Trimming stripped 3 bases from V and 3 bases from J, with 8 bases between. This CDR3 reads CASSFRPDTEAFF. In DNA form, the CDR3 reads TGTGCCAGCAGCTTTCGACCGGACACTGAAGCTTTCTTT.

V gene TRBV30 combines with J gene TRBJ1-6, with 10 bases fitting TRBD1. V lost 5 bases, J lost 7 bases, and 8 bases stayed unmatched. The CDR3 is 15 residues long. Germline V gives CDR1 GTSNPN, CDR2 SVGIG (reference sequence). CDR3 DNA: TGTGCCTGGTCGACAGGGGGCTATGGGAATTCACCCCTCCACTTT. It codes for CAWSTGGYGNSPLHF.